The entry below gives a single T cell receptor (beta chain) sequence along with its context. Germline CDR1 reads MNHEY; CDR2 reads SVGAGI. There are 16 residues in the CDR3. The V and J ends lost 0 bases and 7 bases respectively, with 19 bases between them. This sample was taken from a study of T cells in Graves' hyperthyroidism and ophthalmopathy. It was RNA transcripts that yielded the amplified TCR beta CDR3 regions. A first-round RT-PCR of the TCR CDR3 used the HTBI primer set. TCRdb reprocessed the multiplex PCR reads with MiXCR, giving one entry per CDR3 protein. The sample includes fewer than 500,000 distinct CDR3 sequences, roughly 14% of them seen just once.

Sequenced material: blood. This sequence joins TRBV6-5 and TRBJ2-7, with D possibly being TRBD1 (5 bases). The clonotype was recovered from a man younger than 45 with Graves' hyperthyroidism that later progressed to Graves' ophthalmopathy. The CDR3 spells CASSYSGARQIGEQYF. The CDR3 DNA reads TGTGCCAGCAGTTACTCAGGGGCCAGGCAAATAGGGGAGCAGTACTTC.